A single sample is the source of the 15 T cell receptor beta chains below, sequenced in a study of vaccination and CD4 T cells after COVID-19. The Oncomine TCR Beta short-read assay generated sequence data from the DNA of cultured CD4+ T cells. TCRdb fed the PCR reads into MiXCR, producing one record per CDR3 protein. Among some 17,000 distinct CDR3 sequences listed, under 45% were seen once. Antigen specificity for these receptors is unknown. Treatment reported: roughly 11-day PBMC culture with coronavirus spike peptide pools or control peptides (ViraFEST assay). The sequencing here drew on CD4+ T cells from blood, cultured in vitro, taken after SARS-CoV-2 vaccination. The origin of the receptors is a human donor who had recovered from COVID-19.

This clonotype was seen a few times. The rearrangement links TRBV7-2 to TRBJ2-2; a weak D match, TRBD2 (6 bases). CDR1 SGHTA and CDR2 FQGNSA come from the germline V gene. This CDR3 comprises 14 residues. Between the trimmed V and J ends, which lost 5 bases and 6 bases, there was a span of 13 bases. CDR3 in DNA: TGTGCCAGCAGCATCTCCTCTAGCGCCGGGGAGCTGTTTTTT. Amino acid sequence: CASSISSSAGELFF.

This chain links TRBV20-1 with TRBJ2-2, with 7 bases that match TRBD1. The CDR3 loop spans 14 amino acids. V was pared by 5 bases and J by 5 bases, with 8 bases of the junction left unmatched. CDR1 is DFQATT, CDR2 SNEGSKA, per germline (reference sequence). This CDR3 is CSARNAQGTGELFF. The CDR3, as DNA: TGCAGTGCTCGGAACGCACAGGGGACCGGGGAGCTGTTTTTT.

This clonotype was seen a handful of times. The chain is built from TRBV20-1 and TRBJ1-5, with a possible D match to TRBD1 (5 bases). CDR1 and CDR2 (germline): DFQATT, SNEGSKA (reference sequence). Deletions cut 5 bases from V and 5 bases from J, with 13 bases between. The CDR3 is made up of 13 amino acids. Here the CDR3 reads CSAERGGDQPQHF. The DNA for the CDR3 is TGCAGTGCTGAGCGTGGGGGTGATCAGCCCCAGCATTTT.

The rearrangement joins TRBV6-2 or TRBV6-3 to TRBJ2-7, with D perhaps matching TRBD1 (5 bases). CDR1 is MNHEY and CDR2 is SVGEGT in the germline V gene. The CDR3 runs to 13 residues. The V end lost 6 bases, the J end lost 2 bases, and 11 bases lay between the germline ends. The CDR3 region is CASRRDSPYEQYF. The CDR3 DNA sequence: TGTGCCAGCAGGCGCGACAGCCCCTACGAGCAGTACTTC.

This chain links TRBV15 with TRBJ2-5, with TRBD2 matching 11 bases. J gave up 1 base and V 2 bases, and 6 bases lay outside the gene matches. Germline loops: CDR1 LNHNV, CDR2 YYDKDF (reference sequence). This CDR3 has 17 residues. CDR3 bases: TGTGCCACCAGCAGACTAGCGGGAGGCCCCTCCCAAGAGACCCAGTACTTC. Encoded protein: CATSRLAGGPSQETQYF.

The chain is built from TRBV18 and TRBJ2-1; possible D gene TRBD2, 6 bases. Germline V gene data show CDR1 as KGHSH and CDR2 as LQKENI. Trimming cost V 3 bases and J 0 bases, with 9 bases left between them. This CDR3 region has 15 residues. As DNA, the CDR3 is TGTGCCAGCTCACCTAGCGGTAACTCCTACAATGAGCAGTTCTTC. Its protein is CASSPSGNSYNEQFF. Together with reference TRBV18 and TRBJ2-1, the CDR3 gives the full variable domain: NAGVMQNPRHLVRRRGQEARLRCSPMKGHSHVYWYRQLPEEGLKFMVYLQKENIIDESGMPKERFSAEFPKEGPSILRIQQVVRGDSAAYFCASSPSGNSYNEQFFGPGTRLTVL.

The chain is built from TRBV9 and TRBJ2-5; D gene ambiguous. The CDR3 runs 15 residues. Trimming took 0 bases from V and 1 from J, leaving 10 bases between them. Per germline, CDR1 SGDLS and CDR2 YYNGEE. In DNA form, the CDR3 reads TGTGCCAGCAGCGTAGACGCGTCTCCCCAAGAGACCCAGTACTTC. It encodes CASSVDASPQETQYF.

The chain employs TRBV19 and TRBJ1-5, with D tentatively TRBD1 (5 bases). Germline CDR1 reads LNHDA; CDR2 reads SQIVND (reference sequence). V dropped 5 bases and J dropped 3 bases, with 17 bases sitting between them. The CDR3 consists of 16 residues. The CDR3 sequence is CASSSTGQGVNQPQHF. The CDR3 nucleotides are TGTGCCAGTAGTTCCACGGGGCAGGGCGTCAATCAGCCCCAGCATTTT.

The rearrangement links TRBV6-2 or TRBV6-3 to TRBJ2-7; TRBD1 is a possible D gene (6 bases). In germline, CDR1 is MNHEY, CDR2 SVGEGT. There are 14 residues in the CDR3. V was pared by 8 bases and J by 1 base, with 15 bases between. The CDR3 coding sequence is TGTGCCAGCCGCAGCCGGGGACAATCCTACGAGCAGTACTTC. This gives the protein CASRSRGQSYEQYF.

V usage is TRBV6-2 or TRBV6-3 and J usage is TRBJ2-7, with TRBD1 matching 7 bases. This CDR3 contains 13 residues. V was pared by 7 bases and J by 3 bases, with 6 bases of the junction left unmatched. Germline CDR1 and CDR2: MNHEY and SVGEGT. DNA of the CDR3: TGTGCCAGCATGAGGGACAGTTACTACGAGCAGTACTTC. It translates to CASMRDSYYEQYF.

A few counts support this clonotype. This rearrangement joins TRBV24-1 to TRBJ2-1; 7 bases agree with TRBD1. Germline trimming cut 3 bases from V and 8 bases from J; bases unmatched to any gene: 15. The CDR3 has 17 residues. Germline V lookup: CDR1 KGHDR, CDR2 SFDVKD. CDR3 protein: CATSDRPGGAQDDEQFF. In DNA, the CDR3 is TGTGCCACCAGTGATCGCCCAGGGGGTGCCCAGGACGATGAGCAGTTCTTC.

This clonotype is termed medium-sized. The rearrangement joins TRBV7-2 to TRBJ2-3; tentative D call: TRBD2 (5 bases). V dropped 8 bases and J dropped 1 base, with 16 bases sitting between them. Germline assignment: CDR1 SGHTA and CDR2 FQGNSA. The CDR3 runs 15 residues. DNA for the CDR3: TGTGCCAGCTCCAGTTTCGGAGGTGGCACAGATACGCAGTATTTT. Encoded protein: CASSSFGGGTDTQYF. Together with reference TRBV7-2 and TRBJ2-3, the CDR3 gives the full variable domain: GAGVSQSPSNKVTEKGKDVELRCDPISGHTALYWYRQSLGQGLEFLIYFQGNSAPDKSGLPSDRFSAERTGGSVSTLTIQRTQQEDSAVYLCASSSFGGGTDTQYFGPGTRLTVL.

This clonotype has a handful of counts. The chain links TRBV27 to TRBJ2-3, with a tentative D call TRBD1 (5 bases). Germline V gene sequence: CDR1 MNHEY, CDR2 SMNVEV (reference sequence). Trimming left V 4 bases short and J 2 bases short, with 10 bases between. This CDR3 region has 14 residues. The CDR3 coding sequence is TGTGCCAGCAGTTCTAAGACAGACACAGATACGCAGTATTTT. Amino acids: CASSSKTDTDTQYF.

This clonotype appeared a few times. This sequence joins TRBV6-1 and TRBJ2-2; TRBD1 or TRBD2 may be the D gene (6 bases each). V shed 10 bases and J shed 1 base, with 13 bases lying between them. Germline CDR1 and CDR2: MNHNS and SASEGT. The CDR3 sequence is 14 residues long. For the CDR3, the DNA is TGTGCCACCCGAGGGGGGAGGAACACCGGGGAGCTGTTTTTT. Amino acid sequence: CATRGGRNTGELFF.

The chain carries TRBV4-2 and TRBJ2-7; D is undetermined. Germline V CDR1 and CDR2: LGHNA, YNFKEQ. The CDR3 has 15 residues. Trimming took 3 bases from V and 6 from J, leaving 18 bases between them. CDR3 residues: CASSQGSQTDGEQYF. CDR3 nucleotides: TGTGCCAGCAGCCAGGGCTCTCAAACAGACGGCGAGCAGTACTTC.